This T cell receptor (beta chain) came from a study of spatial heterogeneity in lung cancer. This clonotype was observed a handful of times. Its cognate antigen is unknown. Regarding the study as a whole: Ubiquitous expanded tumor TCRs showed up in blood more at resection than follow-up.

As to time point: sample taken at primary tumor resection. TCRs were sequenced from unsorted whole RNA of tumor, nontumor lung or PBMC. TCRdb passed the 5' RACE reads through MiXCR, listing each CDR3 protein once. The sample holds tens of thousands of distinct CDR3 sequences, 10% to 15% seen once. V was cut by 6 bases and J by 6 bases, with 17 bases left in between. Germline assignment: CDR1 SQVTM and CDR2 ANQGSEA. This CDR3 is 13 amino acids long. J is TRBJ1-2 and V is TRBV29-1; tentatively, D is TRBD1 (6 bases). The receptor was isolated from a male donor with early-stage non-small cell lung cancer. The sequencing here drew on PBMCs, taken at surgery. As DNA, the CDR3 is TGCAGCGTCCACAAGACAGGTTCGAATGGCTACACCTTC. This gives the protein CSVHKTGSNGYTF.